The 21 T cell receptor beta chains given below trace back to one sample, sequenced in a study of blood T cell repertoires in COVID-19. Data came from immunoSEQ multiplex PCR; TCRdb stores just in-frame clones and leaves some out. The sample carries around 120,000 clones, over 70% recorded once. The source material was peripheral blood. The receptors stem from a woman between 65 and 79 years old with acute or convalescent COVID-19.

This clone was detected only once. The chain uses TRBV11-3 and TRBJ2-3; 7 positions match TRBD2. The CDR3 has 18 residues. Germline V gene data show CDR1 as SGHNT and CDR2 as YENEEA. Trimming cost V 4 bases and J 2 bases; bases outside gene matches: 15. CDR3 amino acids: CASSYGGRWADSTDTQYF. The CDR3 coding sequence is TGTGCCAGCAGCTACGGGGGGAGGTGGGCGGACTCCACAGATACGCAGTATTTT.

V and J are TRBV12-3 or TRBV12-4 and TRBJ1-5, with D uncertain. CDR3 length: 13 residues. Trimming left V 6 bases short and J 7 bases short, with 13 bases between. In nucleotides, the CDR3 is TGTGCCAGCAGAGGGAGACACCGCCAGCCCCAGCATTTT. It is translated as CASRGRHRQPQHF.

The V gene is TRBV28, the J gene TRBJ1-5; D remains unclear. The V and J ends lost 3 bases and 3 bases respectively, with 9 bases between them. The CDR3 runs 14 residues. Germline V gives CDR1 MDHEN, CDR2 SYDVKM. DNA for the CDR3: TGTGCCAGCAGTTTTAACAGTCTCAATCAGCCCCAGCATTTT. As protein: CASSFNSLNQPQHF.

The chain combines TRBV6-5 with TRBJ2-5; the D is unclear. Germline lookup yields CDR1 MNHEY and CDR2 SVGAGI. Trimming left V 5 bases short and J 2 bases short, with 12 bases between. The CDR3 consists of 14 residues. DNA for the CDR3: TGTGCCAGCAGTCCCCAGTGGAGTCAAGAGACCCAGTACTTC. This sequence encodes CASSPQWSQETQYF.

J is TRBJ1-6 and V is TRBV10-2; 7 bases align to TRBD1. The CDR3 extends over 15 amino acids. V dropped 0 bases and J dropped 6; count of bases not matched to a gene: 2. In germline, CDR1 is WSHSY, CDR2 SAAADI. The CDR3 spells CASSESTGTNSPLHF. Written as DNA, the CDR3 is TGCGCCAGCAGTGAGTCGACAGGGACTAATTCACCCCTCCACTTT.

This sequence joins TRBV15 and TRBJ1-1, with D possibly matching TRBD1 (5 bases). The CDR3 consists of 13 residues. V was shortened by 10 bases and J by 0 bases, with 12 bases between the two germline ends. Germline assignment: CDR1 LNHNV and CDR2 YYDKDF (reference sequence). The CDR3 here is CASRGDLNTEAFF. CDR3 DNA: TGTGCCAGCCGTGGGGACTTGAACACTGAAGCTTTCTTT.

The chain is built from TRBV11-3 and TRBJ1-1; the match to TRBD1 covers 9 bases. This CDR3 spans 16 amino acids. Germline-derived CDR1 and CDR2 are SGHNT and YENEEA. V trimming: 5 bases; J trimming: 4 bases; junction bases outside the gene matches: 11. The CDR3 bases are TGTGCCAGCAGCAAAGGGACAGGGACCAGAGGCACTGAAGCTTTCTTT. It is translated as CASSKGTGTRGTEAFF.

This clone was observed a single time. The chain recombines TRBV18 with TRBJ2-7; 7 nucleotides agree with TRBD2. This CDR3 spans 15 amino acids. The germline CDR1 and CDR2 sequences are KGHSH and LQKENI. Unmatched junction bases numbered 7, after V lost 3 bases and J lost 2 bases. The CDR3 DNA reads TGTGCCAGCTCACCCGGGGCAGGGAGGGCCTACGAGCAGTACTTC. Amino acid sequence: CASSPGAGRAYEQYF.

This chain joins TRBV6-5 and TRBJ1-1, with TRBD1 matching over 7 bases. V was pared by 8 bases and J by 1 base, with 7 bases of the junction left unmatched. CDR3 length equals 14 residues. Germline CDR1 reads MNHEY; CDR2 reads SVGAGI. CDR3 amino acids: CASGETGSNTEAFF. For the CDR3, the DNA is TGTGCCAGCGGAGAGACAGGGTCGAACACTGAAGCTTTCTTT.

The J gene is TRBJ1-6, the V gene TRBV2; maybe TRBD1 (5 bases). CDR1 is SNHLY and CDR2 is FYNNEI in the germline V gene. This CDR3 has 15 residues. Trimming left V 6 bases short and J 14 bases short, with 23 bases between. The CDR3 loop is CASRGGGSSFSSLHF. CDR3 DNA: TGTGCCAGCAGGGGGGGAGGCAGCTCCTTTAGTTCCCTCCACTTT.

There are a few counts of this clone. The chain uses TRBV6-5 and TRBJ2-5, with 7 positions matching TRBD1. V shed 11 bases and J 1 base; nucleotides not matched to a gene: 13. The CDR3 contains 15 residues. The germline V gene has CDR1 MNHEY and CDR2 SVGAGI. This CDR3 reads CAGATGIGIQETQYF. CDR3 sequence (DNA): TGTGCCGGGGCGACAGGGATCGGGATCCAAGAGACCCAGTACTTC.

J is TRBJ1-2 and V is TRBV10-3, with TRBD1 matching 11 bases. Trimming removed 9 bases from V and 6 bases from J; junction bases left unmatched: 6. The CDR3 is made up of 13 amino acids. CDR1 is ENHRY and CDR2 is SYGVKD in the germline V gene. The CDR3 nucleotides read TGTGCCATGGGACAGGGGGATTTGCATGGCTACACCTTC. This encodes CAMGQGDLHGYTF.

The chain employs TRBV28 and TRBJ1-2, with a tentative D call TRBD1 (6 bases). This CDR3 is built from 14 residues. Trimming left V 3 bases short and J 6 bases short, with 14 bases between. Germline V gene sequence: CDR1 MDHEN, CDR2 SYDVKM. The CDR3: CASSFSLAGDGYTF. The CDR3 bases are TGTGCCAGCAGTTTCAGTTTGGCAGGGGATGGCTACACCTTC.

The V call is TRBV6-5, the J call TRBJ1-1, with TRBD1 identical over 7 bases. This CDR3 region has 16 residues. The V and J ends lost 4 bases and 5 bases, in that order; junction bases with no gene match: 13. Per the germline V gene, CDR1 is MNHEY and CDR2 is SVGAGI. The CDR3 reads CASSSVRQGTKTEAFF. The CDR3 DNA is TGTGCCAGCAGTTCCGTTAGACAGGGTACGAAAACTGAAGCTTTCTTT.

The J gene is TRBJ2-1, the V gene TRBV19; 8 bases match TRBD2. V shed 4 bases and J 10 bases; nucleotides not matched to a gene: 3. Germline lookup yields CDR1 LNHDA and CDR2 SQIVND (reference sequence). The CDR3 length is 12 residues. CDR3 residues: CASSNRLAEQFF. The CDR3 DNA is TGTGCCAGTAGTAATAGACTAGCGGAGCAGTTCTTC.

The chain recombines TRBV6-6 with TRBJ1-5; 9 nucleotides match TRBD1. J lost 6 bases, V lost 7 bases, and 13 bases had no gene match. The germline gives CDR1 MNHNY, CDR2 SVGAGI (reference sequence). The length of the CDR3 is 16 residues. The DNA of the CDR3 is TGTGCCAGCACCCAACAGGGACAGGGATTTGGTCAGCCCCAGCATTTT. Amino acids: CASTQQGQGFGQPQHF.

The chain couples TRBV30 to TRBJ1-1; 7 bases agree with TRBD1. This CDR3 contains 13 residues. The junction had 6 bases not matched to a gene; V was cut back by 4 bases and J by 4 bases. Germline-derived CDR1 and CDR2 are GTSNPN and SVGIG (reference sequence). The DNA for the CDR3 is TGTGCCTGGAACACGGGACAGTTCACTGAAGCTTTCTTT. This translates into CAWNTGQFTEAFF.

The V gene is TRBV3-1 (or the pseudogene TRBV3-2), the J gene TRBJ1-3, with a possible D match to TRBD1 (5 bases). Trimming removed 1 base at V and 11 bases at J, with 9 bases between. The CDR3 contains 12 residues. Germline lookup yields CDR1 LGHDT and CDR2 YNNKEL (reference sequence). In nucleotides, the CDR3 is TGTGCCAGCAGCCAAGTAGGGGTGGCCATATATTTT. Protein sequence: CASSQVGVAIYF.

This sequence joins TRBV28 and TRBJ1-6, with 8 bases that match TRBD1. This CDR3 has 13 residues. The junction had 5 bases not matched to a gene; V was cut back by 5 bases and J by 11 bases. CDR1 MDHEN and CDR2 SYDVKM come from the germline V gene. The CDR3 here is CASSITGGPPLHF. The CDR3 DNA reads TGTGCCAGCAGTATCACAGGGGGTCCACCCCTCCACTTT.

The chain joins TRBV19 to TRBJ1-5; D not certain. The CDR3 runs to 15 residues. V was pared by 7 bases and J by 0 bases, with 13 bases between. Germline V gives CDR1 LNHDA, CDR2 SQIVND (reference sequence). The CDR3 DNA is TGTGCCAGTACCTTAACAGTGAATAGCAATCAGCCCCAGCATTTT. The encoded protein is CASTLTVNSNQPQHF.

The J gene is TRBJ1-1, the V gene TRBV6-5; TRBD1 is a possible D gene (6 bases). CDR1 is MNHEY and CDR2 is SVGAGI in the germline V gene. CDR3 length: 13 residues. Trimming removed 8 bases from V and 2 bases from J, with 12 bases in between. The CDR3 spells CASAQGFNTEAFF. The DNA of the CDR3 is TGTGCCAGCGCACAGGGTTTCAACACTGAAGCTTTCTTT.